This paragraph covers one T cell receptor beta chain sequence. Patients all relapsed after autologous stem cell transplantation, and there was variation in brentuximab vedotin exposure. This record comes from a study of PD-1 blockade in classical Hodgkin lymphoma. Trimming took off 1 base at V and 2 bases at J, with 12 bases between the two ends. In germline, CDR1 is MNHNS, CDR2 SASEGT. The CDR3 consists of 16 residues. Assay used: immunoSEQ multiplex PCR; TCRdb lists only in-frame clones, some missing. The top ten hold 6.6% of the sample, which has fewer than 110,000 clones, about 89% seen once. The input for sequencing was peripheral blood mononuclear cells (PBMCs), taken before the second cycle of nivolumab. The source of this sequence is a human donor with classical Hodgkin lymphoma. This chain uses TRBV6-1 with TRBJ1-5; D gene uncertain. The CDR3 coding sequence is TGTGCCAGCAGTGAAGGGTTTAGGGTTCGCAATCAGCCCCAGCATTTT. Amino acid sequence: CASSEGFRVRNQPQHF.